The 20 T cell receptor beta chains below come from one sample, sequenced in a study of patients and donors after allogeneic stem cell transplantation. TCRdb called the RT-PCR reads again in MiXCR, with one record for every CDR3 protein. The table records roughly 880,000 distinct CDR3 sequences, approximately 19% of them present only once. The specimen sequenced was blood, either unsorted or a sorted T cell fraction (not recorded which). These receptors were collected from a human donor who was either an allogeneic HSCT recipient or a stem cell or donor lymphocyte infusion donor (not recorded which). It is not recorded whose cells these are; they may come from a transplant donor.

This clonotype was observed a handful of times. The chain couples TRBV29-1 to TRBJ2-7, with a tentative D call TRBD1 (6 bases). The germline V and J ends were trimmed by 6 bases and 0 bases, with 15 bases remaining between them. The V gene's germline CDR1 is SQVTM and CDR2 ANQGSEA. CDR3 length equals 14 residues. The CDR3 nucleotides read TGCAGCGTGCAAATGACAGGAAGCTCCTACGAGCAGTACTTC. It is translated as CSVQMTGSSYEQYF.

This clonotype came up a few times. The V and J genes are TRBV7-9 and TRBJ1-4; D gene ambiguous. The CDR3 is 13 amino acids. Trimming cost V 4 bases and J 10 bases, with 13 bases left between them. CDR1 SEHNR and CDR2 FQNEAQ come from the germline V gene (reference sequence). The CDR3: CASSSSTWGKLFF. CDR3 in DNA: TGTGCCAGCAGCTCTAGTACCTGGGGAAAACTGTTTTTT.

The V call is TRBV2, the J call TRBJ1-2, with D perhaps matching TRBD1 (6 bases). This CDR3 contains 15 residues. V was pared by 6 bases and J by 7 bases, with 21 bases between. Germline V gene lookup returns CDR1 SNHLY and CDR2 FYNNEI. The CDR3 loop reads CASRPLRGFRVGYTF. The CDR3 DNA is TGTGCCAGCAGGCCCCTGAGGGGGTTCAGAGTTGGCTACACCTTC.

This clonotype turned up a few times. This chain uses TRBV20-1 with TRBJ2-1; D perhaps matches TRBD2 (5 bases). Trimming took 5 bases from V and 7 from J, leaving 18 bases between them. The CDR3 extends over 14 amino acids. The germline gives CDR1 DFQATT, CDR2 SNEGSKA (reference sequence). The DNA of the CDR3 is TGCAGTGCTCCCTACCCAGTCCGAGGGAATGAGCAGTTCTTC. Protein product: CSAPYPVRGNEQFF.

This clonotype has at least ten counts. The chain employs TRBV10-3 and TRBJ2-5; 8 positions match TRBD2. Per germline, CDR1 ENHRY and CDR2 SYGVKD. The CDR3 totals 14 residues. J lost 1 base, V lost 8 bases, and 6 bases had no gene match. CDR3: CAIATSAGQETQYF. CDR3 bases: TGTGCCATCGCGACTAGCGCAGGCCAAGAGACCCAGTACTTC.

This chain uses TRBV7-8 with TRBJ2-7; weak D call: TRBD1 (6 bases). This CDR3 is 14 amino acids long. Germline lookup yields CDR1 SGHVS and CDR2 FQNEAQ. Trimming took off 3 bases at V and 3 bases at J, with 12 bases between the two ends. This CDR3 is CASSFLGQLYEQYF. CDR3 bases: TGTGCCAGCAGCTTTTTGGGACAACTCTACGAGCAGTACTTC.

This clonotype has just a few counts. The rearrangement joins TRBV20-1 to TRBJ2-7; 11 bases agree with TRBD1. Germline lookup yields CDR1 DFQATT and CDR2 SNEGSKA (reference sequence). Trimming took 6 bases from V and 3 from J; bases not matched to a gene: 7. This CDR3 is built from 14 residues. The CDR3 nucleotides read TGCAGTGCACTCGGGACAGGGGGGGTCTACGAGCAGTACTTC. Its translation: CSALGTGGVYEQYF.

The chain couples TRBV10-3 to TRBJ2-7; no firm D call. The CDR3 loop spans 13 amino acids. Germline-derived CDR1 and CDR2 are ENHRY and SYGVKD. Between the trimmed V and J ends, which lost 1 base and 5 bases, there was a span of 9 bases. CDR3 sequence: CAISEFGRDEQYF. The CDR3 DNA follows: TGTGCCATCAGTGAGTTTGGTCGAGACGAGCAGTACTTC.

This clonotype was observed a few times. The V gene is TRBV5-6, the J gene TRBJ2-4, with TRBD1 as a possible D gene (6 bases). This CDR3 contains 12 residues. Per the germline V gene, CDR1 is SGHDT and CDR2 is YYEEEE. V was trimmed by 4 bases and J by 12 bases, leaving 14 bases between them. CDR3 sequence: CASSRDTLSQYF. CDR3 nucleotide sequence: TGTGCCAGCAGCAGGGACACCCTCTCTCAGTACTTC.

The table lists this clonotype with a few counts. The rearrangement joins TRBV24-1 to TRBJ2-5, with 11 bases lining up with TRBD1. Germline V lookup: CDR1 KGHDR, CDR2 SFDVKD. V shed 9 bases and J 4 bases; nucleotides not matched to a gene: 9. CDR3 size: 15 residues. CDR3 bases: TGTGCCACCTCCGGGAGGACAGGGGGCGGAGAGACCCAGTACTTC. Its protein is CATSGRTGGGETQYF.

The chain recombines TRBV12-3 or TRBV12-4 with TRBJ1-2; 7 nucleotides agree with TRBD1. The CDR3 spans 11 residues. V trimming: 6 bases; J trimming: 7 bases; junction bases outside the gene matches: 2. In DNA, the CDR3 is TGTGCCAGCAGACACAGGGGTGGCTACACCTTC. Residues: CASRHRGGYTF.

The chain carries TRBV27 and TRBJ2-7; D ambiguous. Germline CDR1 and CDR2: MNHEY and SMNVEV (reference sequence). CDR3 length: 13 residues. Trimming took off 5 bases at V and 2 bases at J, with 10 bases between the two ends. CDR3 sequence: CASSPRWAYEQYF. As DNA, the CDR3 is TGTGCCAGCAGTCCTCGGTGGGCCTACGAGCAGTACTTC.

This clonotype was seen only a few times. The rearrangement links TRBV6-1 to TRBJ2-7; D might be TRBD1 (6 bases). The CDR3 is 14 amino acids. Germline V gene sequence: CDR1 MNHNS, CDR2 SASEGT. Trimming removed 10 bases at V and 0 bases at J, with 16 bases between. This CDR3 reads CAKAGSGASYEQYF. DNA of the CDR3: TGTGCCAAAGCAGGATCAGGGGCCTCCTACGAGCAGTACTTC.

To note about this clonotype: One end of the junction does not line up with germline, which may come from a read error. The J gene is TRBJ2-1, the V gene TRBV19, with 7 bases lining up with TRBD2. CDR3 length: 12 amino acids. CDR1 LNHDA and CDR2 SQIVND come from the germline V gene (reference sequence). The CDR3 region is CASSIGIGDYLF. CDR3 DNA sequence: TGTGCCAGTAGTATAGGCATCGGGGACTACCTCTTC.

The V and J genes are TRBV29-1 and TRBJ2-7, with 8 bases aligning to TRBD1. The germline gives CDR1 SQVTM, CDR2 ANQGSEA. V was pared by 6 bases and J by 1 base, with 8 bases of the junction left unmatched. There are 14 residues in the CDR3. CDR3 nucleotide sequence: TGCAGCGTCCTGGTACAGGGGGGTTCCTACGAGCAGTACTTC. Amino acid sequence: CSVLVQGGSYEQYF.

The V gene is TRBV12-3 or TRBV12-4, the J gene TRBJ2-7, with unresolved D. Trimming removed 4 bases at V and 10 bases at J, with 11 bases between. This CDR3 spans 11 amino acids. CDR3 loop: CASSSSRLQYF. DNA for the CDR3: TGTGCCAGCAGTTCGTCCCGGCTACAGTACTTC.

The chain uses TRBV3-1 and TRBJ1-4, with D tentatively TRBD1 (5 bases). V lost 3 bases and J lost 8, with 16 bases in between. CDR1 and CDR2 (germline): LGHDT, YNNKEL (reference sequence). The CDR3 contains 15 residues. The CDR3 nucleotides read TGTGCCAGCAGCCAGTTAGGGACGGAGGAGGAAAAACTGTTTTTT. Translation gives CASSQLGTEEEKLFF.

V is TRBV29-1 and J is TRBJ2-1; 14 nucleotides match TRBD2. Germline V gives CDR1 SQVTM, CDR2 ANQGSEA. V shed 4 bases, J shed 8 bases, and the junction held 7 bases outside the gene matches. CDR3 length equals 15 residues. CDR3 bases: TGCAGCGTTGGGTCCGGGACTAGCGGGAGCTATGAGCAGTTCTTC. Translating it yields CSVGSGTSGSYEQFF.

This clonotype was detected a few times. This CDR3 reads CSASRFTVGSYNEQFF. The DNA for the CDR3 is TGCAGTGCTAGTCGATTTACGGTCGGCTCCTACAATGAGCAGTTCTTC. The J gene is TRBJ2-1, the V gene TRBV20-1; D remains ambiguous. The V end was cut by 3 bases, the J end by 0 bases, with 15 bases between. The germline CDR1 and CDR2 sequences are DFQATT and SNEGSKA (reference sequence). This CDR3 region has 16 residues.

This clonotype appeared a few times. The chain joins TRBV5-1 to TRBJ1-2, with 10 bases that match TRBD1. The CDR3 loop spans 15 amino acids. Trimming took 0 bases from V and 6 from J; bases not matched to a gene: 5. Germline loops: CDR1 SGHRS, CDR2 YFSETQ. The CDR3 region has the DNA TGCGCCAGCAGCTTGGACCGGGACAGGGGAGATGGCTACACCTTC. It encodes CASSLDRDRGDGYTF.